This TCR beta chain was profiled in a study of regulatory T cells in long-lasting Graves disease. Turning to the study itself: Over 5 years on antithyroid drugs plus positive TSH receptor antibodies marked Graves' disease as persistent.

This clonotype has a count of ten or more. What it recognizes is unknown. CDR3 regions were amplified by Arm-PCR using iRepertoire HTBI primers to build TCR beta libraries. TCRdb fed the multiplex PCR reads into MiXCR, producing one record per CDR3 protein. The data contain around 510,000 distinct CDR3 sequences, 20% of them singletons. Study-wide results and caveats: Gene preferences differed: TRBV28, TRBJ1-2, TRBJ2-5 in persistent cases. Patients whose Graves' disease persisted exhibited lower TCR diversity than those newly diagnosed.

V was clipped by 1 base and J by 2 bases; unmatched bases: 7. This CDR3 spans 16 amino acids. Germline lookup yields CDR1 SGHAT and CDR2 FQNNGV. This sample's time point: persistent/refractory GD, antithyroid drugs over 5 years with positive TRAb. Generation of the TCR library employed RNA extracted from PBMCs. The chain recombines TRBV11-2 with TRBJ2-5; 7 bases match TRBD2. The sample was peripheral blood mononuclear cells (PBMCs), taken when the disease was refractory, from a patient treated with antithyroid drugs. The receptor comes from a female donor with Graves disease. The CDR3 DNA reads as TGTGCCAGCAGCTTAGGTTTAGCGGGTGTTCAAGAGACCCAGTACTTC. It is translated as CASSLGLAGVQETQYF.